The 22 T cell receptor beta chains in this list originate from one sample, sequenced in a study of cytomegalovirus exposure and HLA in healthy donors. A multiplex PCR was run with 60 Vbeta primers and 13 Jbeta primers. Method: immunoSEQ multiplex PCR; TCRdb's copy keeps in-frame clones and lacks some. Of about 120,000 clones listed, 9% to 10% are singletons. Sequencing was done on a sample of PBMCs. The receptors stem from a man under 40 in good health and CMV-seronegative.

Only a few counts were recorded for this clone. The chain is built from TRBV7-2 and TRBJ2-7, with TRBD2 matching over 10 bases. CDR3 length: 16 residues. The germline V gene encodes CDR1 SGHTA and CDR2 FQGNSA. The V and J ends lost 1 base and 2 bases, in that order; junction bases with no gene match: 5. As DNA, the CDR3 is TGTGCCAGCAGCTTAGACGGGACTAGCGCAACCTACGAGCAGTACTTC. Its protein is CASSLDGTSATYEQYF.

This clone was seen a few times. This chain joins TRBV6-4 and TRBJ2-7; the D gene is possibly TRBD2 (5 bases). The CDR3 has 14 residues. The V end was cut by 6 bases, the J end by 0 bases, with 12 bases between. Germline V gives CDR1 MRHNA, CDR2 SNTAGT. The CDR3 DNA follows: TGTGCCAGCAGAGGCCAAGGAGGCTCCTACGAGCAGTACTTC. Translation gives CASRGQGGSYEQYF.

The CDR3 sequence: CAWRDQETQYF. In DNA, the CDR3 is TGTGCCTGGCGGGACCAAGAGACCCAGTACTTC. The chain links TRBV30 to TRBJ2-5; no clear D gene. The CDR3 length is 11 residues. V lost 5 bases to trimming and J lost 0 bases, with 4 bases between them. Germline V lookup: CDR1 GTSNPN, CDR2 SVGIG (reference sequence).

This chain links TRBV9 with TRBJ2-1; the D is unclear. V was pared by 6 bases and J by 3 bases, with 19 bases between. The CDR3 is made up of 16 amino acids. Germline V gene data show CDR1 as SGDLS and CDR2 as YYNGEE. The CDR3 sequence is CASTLLAQSSYNEQFF. The CDR3 bases are TGTGCCAGCACCCTCCTGGCCCAATCTAGCTACAATGAGCAGTTCTTC.

The CDR3 sequence is CASSLTSRGRGETQYF. The CDR3 DNA reads as TGTGCCAGCAGCTTAACGTCGCGGGGGCGCGGGGAGACCCAGTACTTC. V and J are TRBV7-3 and TRBJ2-5, with D possibly matching TRBD2 (7 bases). The V end was cut by 0 bases, the J end by 5 bases, with 16 bases between. The CDR3 sequence is 16 residues long. Per germline, CDR1 SGHTA and CDR2 FQGTGA.

This sequence joins TRBV4-3 and TRBJ2-1; no definite D call. The CDR3 consists of 16 residues. Germline V gene lookup returns CDR1 LGHNA and CDR2 YSLEER. Trimming shortened V by 0 bases and J by 0 bases, and 9 bases separated the two germline ends. The CDR3 nucleotides read TGCGCCAGCAGCCAAGATAACACGTACTCCTACAATGAGCAGTTCTTC. Its translation: CASSQDNTYSYNEQFF.

V gene TRBV7-9 combines with J gene TRBJ2-5; 10 nucleotides match TRBD2. Germline V CDR1 and CDR2: SEHNR, FQNEAQ (reference sequence). This CDR3 region has 16 residues. V gave up 5 bases and J gave up 4 bases; unmatched junction bases: 10. The CDR3 DNA reads TGTGCCAGCAGCCACCCTAGCGGGAGATGGAGAGAGACCCAGTACTTC. Its protein is CASSHPSGRWRETQYF.

This clone was picked up a small number of times. The chain is built from TRBV23-1 and TRBJ1-6; TRBD1 might be the D (6 bases). TRBV23-1 is treated as an ORF (open reading frame) with a function not yet certain. The CDR3 totals 18 residues. V dropped 0 bases and J dropped 4 bases, with 16 bases sitting between them. The CDR3 here is CASSQSSADRLYNSPLHF. The CDR3 coding sequence is TGCGCCAGCAGTCAATCGTCAGCCGACAGGCTTTATAATTCACCCCTCCACTTT.

This clone was observed a few times. Other DNA sequences of this sample code for an identical CDR3. The rearrangement uses TRBV11-2 and TRBJ2-1, with D uncertain. Trimming took off 1 base at V and 4 bases at J, with 5 bases between the two ends. Germline V CDR1 and CDR2: SGHAT, FQNNGV. This CDR3 is 13 amino acids long. In DNA form, the CDR3 reads TGTGCCAGCAGCTTAGTGCAGTACAATGAGCAGTTCTTC. It codes for CASSLVQYNEQFF.

This clone was counted a few times. J is TRBJ1-1 and V is TRBV30, with TRBD1 as a possible D gene (5 bases). V lost 2 bases and J 6 bases, leaving 22 bases between the germline ends. The V gene's germline CDR1 is GTSNPN and CDR2 SVGIG (reference sequence). This CDR3 comprises 16 residues. CDR3 residues: CAWSNGGAQLIAEAFF. DNA for the CDR3: TGTGCCTGGAGTAATGGAGGGGCCCAATTGATCGCTGAAGCTTTCTTT.

A few counts support this clone. The chain carries TRBV7-2 and TRBJ1-5, with TRBD1 matching over 9 bases. The CDR3 is made up of 16 amino acids. The V segment lost 5 bases and the J segment 2 bases; nucleotides outside the gene matches: 7. Germline loops: CDR1 SGHTA, CDR2 FQGNSA. Written as DNA, the CDR3 is TGTGCCAGCAGCGTAACAGGGGGCATTGGCAATCAGCCCCAGCATTTT. Its protein is CASSVTGGIGNQPQHF.

In this sample, this clone turned up a few times. V gene TRBV10-3 combines with J gene TRBJ2-7; 12 bases match TRBD1. Germline CDR1 and CDR2: ENHRY and SYGVKD. The CDR3 runs to 15 residues. The J segment lost 2 bases and the V segment lost 6 bases, leaving 5 bases of the junction unmatched. CDR3 in DNA: TGTGCCATCAGGGAGGGACAGGGGGCACCCTACGAGCAGTACTTC. This encodes CAIREGQGAPYEQYF.

This chain uses TRBV2 with TRBJ1-6, with D maybe TRBD1 (6 bases). The V end was cut by 4 bases, the J end by 8 bases, with 9 bases between. Germline V gene sequence: CDR1 SNHLY, CDR2 FYNNEI. This CDR3 contains 13 residues. In nucleotides, the CDR3 is TGTGCCAGCAGTGCTACAGGGCATTCACCCCTCCACTTT. Translated: CASSATGHSPLHF.

In its sample, this clone was seen a few times. The rearrangement joins TRBV28 to TRBJ2-2; D perhaps matches TRBD1 (5 bases). V was trimmed by 4 bases and J by 1 base, leaving 13 bases between them. CDR1 is MDHEN, CDR2 SYDVKM, per germline. The CDR3 length is 16 residues. The CDR3 DNA reads as TGTGCCAGCAGTTCCCCGGTTGGACAGAACACCGGGGAGCTGTTTTTT. Encoded protein: CASSSPVGQNTGELFF.

This clone was seen a few times. The DNA of the CDR3 is TGTGCCATCAGTGCCGATCGACAGGGCGGTGAGCCCCAGCATTTT. This sequence encodes CAISADRQGGEPQHF. This chain uses TRBV10-3 with TRBJ1-5, with 7 nucleotides matching TRBD1. The CDR3 extends over 15 amino acids. Germline values: CDR1 ENHRY, CDR2 SYGVKD. The V segment lost 4 bases and the J segment 8 bases; nucleotides outside the gene matches: 11.

This clone has more than one count but fewer than ten. The chain is built from TRBV7-2 and TRBJ1-1; D call uncertain. CDR1 SGHTA and CDR2 FQGNSA come from the germline V gene. CDR3 length: 15 amino acids. V lost 2 bases to trimming and J lost 1 base, with 11 bases between them. CDR3 amino acids: CASSLLPGGNTEAFF. CDR3 coding DNA: TGTGCCAGCAGCTTACTCCCCGGAGGGAACACTGAAGCTTTCTTT.

The V and J genes are TRBV7-8 and TRBJ2-7, with 16 nucleotides matching TRBD2. CDR3 size: 17 residues. Germline CDR1 SGHVS, CDR2 FQNEAQ. V was clipped by 5 bases and J by 2 bases; unmatched bases: 6. This CDR3 is CASSEGLAGGKPYEQYF. In DNA, the CDR3 is TGTGCCAGCAGCGAGGGACTAGCGGGGGGGAAGCCCTACGAGCAGTACTTC.

The chain employs TRBV7-2 and TRBJ2-1; 12 bases agree with TRBD2. CDR1 is SGHTA, CDR2 FQGNSA, per germline. V dropped 5 bases and J dropped 7; count of bases not matched to a gene: 6. The CDR3 consists of 15 residues. CDR3 region: CASSTGLAGTNEQFF. The CDR3 coding sequence is TGTGCCAGCAGCACTGGACTAGCGGGAACTAATGAGCAGTTCTTC. The full variable domain, rest sourced from reference TRBV7-2 and TRBJ2-1, is GAGVSQSPSNKVTEKGKDVELRCDPISGHTALYWYRQSLGQGLEFLIYFQGNSAPDKSGLPSDRFSAERTGGSVSTLTIQRTQQEDSAVYLCASSTGLAGTNEQFFGPGTRLTVL.

J is TRBJ2-7 and V is TRBV14; D perhaps matches TRBD2 (5 bases). V lost 4 bases and J lost 2, with 12 bases in between. Germline assignment: CDR1 SGHDN and CDR2 FVKESK. This CDR3 has 14 amino acids. CDR3 nucleotide sequence: TGTGCCAGCAGCCTTTCCGGGATTCCCTACGAGCAGTACTTC. It yields the protein CASSLSGIPYEQYF.

The chain employs TRBV6-5 and TRBJ1-4; TRBD1 aligns across 9 bases. Germline V gene lookup returns CDR1 MNHEY and CDR2 SVGAGI. The V gene end was trimmed by 5 bases and the J gene end by 8 bases; junction bases not matched to a gene: 9. CDR3 length: 15 amino acids. The CDR3 coding sequence is TGTGCCAGCAGTGGCCGGGACAGGGTTAGAGAAAAACTGTTTTTT. Translating it yields CASSGRDRVREKLFF.

The rearrangement links TRBV30 to TRBJ1-1; TRBD1 is a possible D gene (6 bases). Germline V lookup: CDR1 GTSNPN, CDR2 SVGIG (reference sequence). This CDR3 spans 10 amino acids. Trimming left V 5 bases short and J 7 bases short, with 8 bases between. In DNA, the CDR3 is TGTGCCTGGCAGGGGATTGAAGCTTTCTTT. Protein product: CAWQGIEAFF.

This rearrangement joins TRBV9 to TRBJ1-6; D uncertain. The CDR3 consists of 12 residues. The germline CDR1 and CDR2 sequences are SGDLS and YYNGEE. The V and J ends lost 4 bases and 7 bases respectively, with 6 bases between them. The CDR3 reads CASSTQNSPLHF. As DNA, the CDR3 is TGTGCCAGCAGCACCCAGAATTCACCCCTCCACTTT.